The text below deals with one TCR beta chain. Clones were sequenced by immunoSEQ multiplex PCR, and TCRdb holds only the in-frame ones, with some missing. The data contain about 300,000 clones, 70% to 90% of them seen just once; the ten biggest clones take up around 1.4%. The sample originates from a study of blood T cell repertoires in COVID-19. Across the study: Specimens from acute and convalescent COVID-19 originated in the United States, Italy and Spain. From T cells, B-cell-depleted T cells, or PBMCs came the material, which was cDNA or gDNA.

Germline values: CDR1 MDHEN, CDR2 SYDVKM. CDR3 size: 15 residues. V was pared by 3 bases and J by 0 bases, with 9 bases between. The TCR originated in a man between 65 and 79 years old with acute or convalescent COVID-19. The gene calls are TRBV28 and TRBJ1-3; D call uncertain. The sequenced sample was peripheral blood. CDR3 nucleotides: TGTGCCAGCAGTTTCGGGTCTGGCTCTGGAAACACCATATATTTT. Its protein is CASSFGSGSGNTIYF.